This T cell receptor (beta chain) was documented in a study of vaccination effects on CD4 cells after COVID-19. The study's findings and limits: At late timepoints after vaccination, vaccine- and infection-induced clones shrank markedly.

The germline gives CDR1 MNHEY, CDR2 SVGEGT. The CDR3 runs 17 residues. V gave up 2 bases and J gave up 0 bases; unmatched junction bases: 9. As to this clone: What it binds is not known.

Using viral peptide pools, the ViraFEST assay grew out antigen-specific CD4+ T cells prior to sequencing. CD4+ T cells were isolated after around 9 days of culture. No vaccinee had earlier SARS-CoV-2 infection, and nucleocapsid antibodies were negative. In culture with approximately 10 IU/ml IL-2 and roughly 9.3 ug/ml peptides, PBMC were grown at a few million per well. The repertoire was sequenced with immunoSEQ multiplex PCR; TCRdb's copy has only in-frame clones and lacks some. The profile covers tens of thousands of clones, with about 71% appearing a single time and 3.5% to 4.5% taken by the ten largest.

This TCR was recovered from a human donor who received a COVID-19 vaccine. Sequenced here: CD4+ T cells from PBMCs cultured with HCoV-OC43 spike peptides, sampled before COVID-19 vaccination. Noted subset: HCoV-OC43 spike overlapping peptide pool stimulation. The chain has TRBV6-2 or TRBV6-3 and TRBJ2-7, with 8 bases fitting TRBD2. The CDR3 nucleotides read TGTGCCAGCAGTTACGGCGCAGCGGGGGATAACTCCTACGAGCAGTACGTC. Its translation: CASSYGAAGDNSYEQYV.